This paragraph covers one T cell receptor beta chain sequence. The data were obtained in a study of T-cell reconstitution after alpha-beta-depleted transplantation in children. TCRbeta library construction was performed incorporating unique molecular identifiers. One entry per CDR3 protein, called by TCRdb with MiXCR from the PCR reads. This table holds a few hundred thousand distinct CDR3 sequences, 8% to 9.5% found once. The sequencing here drew on PBMCs from the stem cell graft donor, taken from the stem cell graft. The clonotype comes from a human donor who donated a stem cell graft to a child with acute lymphoblastic leukemia.

Here the CDR3 reads CASSLAFPETQYF. The CDR3 DNA sequence: TGTGCCAGCAGCTTGGCTTTTCCAGAGACCCAGTACTTC. The chain combines TRBV5-5 with TRBJ2-5; the D is unclear. Trimming removed 0 bases from V and 4 bases from J, with 7 bases in between. Germline V gives CDR1 SGHKS, CDR2 YYEKEE (reference sequence). The CDR3 has 13 residues.